Sequencing of this TCR beta chain was carried out in a study of T cell changes during pregnancy in multiple sclerosis (dated by TCRdb to about 2019). Study-wide context: Changes in the T cell repertoire over the course of pregnancy were examined in this study in women with multiple sclerosis.

For this clone: The antigen this receptor binds is unknown. No qualities accompany the bases; no much larger clone lies one base away.

The library came from the immunoSEQ multiplex PCR assay. Held by TCRdb, this immuneACCESS table contains in-frame sequences only and omits some clones. Under half of the omission traces to an unresolved V gene where checked; the cause of the rest is unknown. The sample profile shows about 22,000 clones; roughly nine tenths of them were found once. The top ten hold about 0.6% of the sample. The material was CD4+ T cells from peripheral blood mononuclear cells, obtained after pregnancy. This TCR was recovered from a female donor in good health, enrolled as a control in a pregnancy study.

The base sequence is TGTGCCAGCAGCTTGGGGCAGTCGGACGGCTACACCTTC. Translated, it gives CASSLGQSDGYTF. Here the chain combines TRBV7-3 and TRBJ1-2; D gene: possibly TRBD1, on 5 matching bases. The CDR3 runs 13 amino acids, cysteine and phenylalanine included. Only CDR3 DNA is held: 39 bases, read in frame from base 1. Taken from the germline V gene, the CDR1 and CDR2 loops are SGHTA and FQGTGA. The trim is 3 bases for V and 8 bases for J, with a gap of 13 bases between the germline ends.